These 30 T cell receptor beta chains came from one sample sequenced in a study of neoadjuvant anti-PD-1 for oral cavity cancer. TCRdb's copy holds only in-frame clones and misses some; the assay was immunoSEQ multiplex PCR. The table lists about 6,700 clones, roughly 80% of them singletons. This specimen consisted of PBMCs, obtained before nivolumab (anti-PD-1) treatment. The receptor source for this set is a person between 40 and 85 years old with oral cavity squamous cell carcinoma.

The chain couples TRBV19 to TRBJ1-4; 7 nucleotides agree with TRBD1. The CDR3 is made up of 14 amino acids. Germline CDR1 and CDR2: LNHDA and SQIVND (reference sequence). The ends lost 7 bases at V and 0 bases at J; junction bases unmatched: 2. The CDR3 is CASKGGTTNEKLFF. In DNA, the CDR3 is TGTGCCAGTAAAGGGGGCACAACTAATGAAAAACTGTTTTTT. Filled out from reference TRBV19 and TRBJ1-4, the complete variable domain reads DGGITQSPKYLFRKEGQNVTLSCEQNLNHDAMYWYRQDPGQGLRLIYYSQIVNDFQKGDIAEGYSVSREKKESFPLTVTSAQKNPTAFYLCASKGGTTNEKLFFGSGTQLSVL.

The table lists this clone with a count of one. The rearrangement links TRBV7-2 to TRBJ2-1; D unresolved. The CDR3 is made up of 12 amino acids. V was pared by 2 bases and J by 7 bases, with 6 bases between. Per germline, CDR1 SGHTA and CDR2 FQGNSA. The CDR3 DNA sequence: TGTGCCAGCAGCTTAACCTGGAATGAGCAGTTCTTC. As protein: CASSLTWNEQFF.

The chain recombines TRBV11-3 with TRBJ2-1; D gene uncertain. Trimming removed 2 bases from V and 5 bases from J, with 16 bases in between. Germline V gives CDR1 SGHNT, CDR2 YENEEA. The CDR3 runs to 16 residues. The CDR3, as DNA: TGTGCCAGCAGCTTAAGAGGCTCGCCAAACCACAATGAGCAGTTCTTC. Translation gives CASSLRGSPNHNEQFF.

V usage is TRBV12-5 and J usage is TRBJ2-3; D gene unclear. The V and J ends lost 6 bases and 4 bases respectively, with 17 bases between them. Germline CDR1 LGHNT, CDR2 FRNRAP. This CDR3 has 15 residues. The DNA for the CDR3 is TGTGCTAGTGGCACCGAAATGGGGTTCGCAGATACGCAGTATTTT. Protein sequence: CASGTEMGFADTQYF.

J is TRBJ2-1 and V is TRBV5-1; maybe TRBD1 (7 bases). V shed 3 bases and J shed 2 bases, with 12 bases lying between them. Germline CDR1 SGHRS, CDR2 YFSETQ. The CDR3 runs to 15 residues. In DNA form, the CDR3 reads TGCGCCAGCAGCTCCGGAGGGACAGCCTACAATGAGCAGTTCTTC. Translating gives CASSSGGTAYNEQFF.

By sample fraction, this clone is large. The rearrangement links TRBV27 to TRBJ1-2; 7 bases line up with TRBD1. This CDR3 has 14 amino acids. Germline CDR1 is MNHEY and CDR2 is SMNVEV (reference sequence). V lost 0 bases to trimming and J lost 7 bases; unmatched junction nucleotides: 5. For the CDR3, the DNA is TGTGCCAGCAGTTTATCGACAGGGATGAGTGGCTACACCTTC. This encodes CASSLSTGMSGYTF.

This chain uses TRBV10-2 with TRBJ2-5, with 11 bases aligning to TRBD1. Germline assignment: CDR1 WSHSY and CDR2 SAAADI. The CDR3 covers 15 residues. V was clipped by 6 bases and J by 5 bases; unmatched bases: 8. The CDR3 is CASRQGQGVGETQYF. In DNA form, the CDR3 reads TGCGCCAGCAGGCAGGGACAGGGGGTCGGGGAGACCCAGTACTTC.

This chain connects TRBV5-4 to TRBJ1-6, with D tentatively TRBD1 (5 bases). The ends were cut back, 2 bases at V and 10 bases at J, with 16 bases in the middle. The germline CDR1 and CDR2 sequences are SGHNT and YYREEE (reference sequence). This CDR3 is built from 15 residues. The CDR3 nucleotides are TGTGCCAGCAGCTTAACAGGCATGCGGCACTCACCCCTCCACTTT. This codes for CASSLTGMRHSPLHF.

The gene calls are TRBV4-2 and TRBJ2-1; 10 bases match TRBD2. Germline V lookup: CDR1 LGHNA, CDR2 YNFKEQ. The CDR3 totals 17 residues. V dropped 4 bases and J dropped 0; count of bases not matched to a gene: 6. The CDR3 coding sequence is TGTGCCAGCAGCCCAGGGACTAGCGTTAGCTCCTACAATGAGCAGTTCTTC. The encoded protein is CASSPGTSVSSYNEQFF.

This clone turned up a few times. The CDR3 region has the DNA TGTGCCAGCTCGGATGGACCAGTGAATTCACCCCTCCACTTT. Amino acids: CASSDGPVNSPLHF. The V gene is TRBV18, the J gene TRBJ1-6; D remains ambiguous. This CDR3 is 14 amino acids long. Trimming removed 6 bases at V and 7 bases at J, with 13 bases between. Germline values: CDR1 KGHSH, CDR2 LQKENI.

The chain carries TRBV6-4 and TRBJ1-4, with unresolved D. V was trimmed by 4 bases and J by 3 bases, leaving 12 bases between them. The CDR3 contains 15 residues. CDR1 and CDR2 from the germline V gene are MRHNA and SNTAGT. The DNA for the CDR3 is TGTGCCAGCAGTGCGAAGGAGGGAGCTAATGAAAAACTGTTTTTT. Its protein product is CASSAKEGANEKLFF.

The chain recombines TRBV27 with TRBJ2-2; TRBD1 agrees at 9 bases. J was trimmed by 6 bases and V by 8 bases; bases with no gene match: 10. CDR3 length: 15 amino acids. Germline V lookup: CDR1 MNHEY, CDR2 SMNVEV (reference sequence). Here the CDR3 reads CASRGGDRVAGELFF. DNA for the CDR3: TGTGCCAGCCGGGGAGGGGACAGGGTGGCCGGGGAGCTGTTTTTT.

This chain joins TRBV4-1 and TRBJ2-1, with 10 bases lining up with TRBD2. V lost 7 bases to trimming and J lost 0 bases; unmatched junction nucleotides: 6. Germline V gene data show CDR1 as MGHRA and CDR2 as YSYEKL. This CDR3 spans 16 amino acids. DNA for the CDR3: TGCGCCAGCAAGGCTAGCGGGGGCCTCTCCTACAATGAGCAGTTCTTC. It is translated as CASKASGGLSYNEQFF.

In this sample, this clone turned up a few times. CDR3 sequence: CASSPFPPKMRGATSTDTQYF. CDR3 coding DNA: TGTGCCAGCAGCCCCTTCCCTCCCAAAATGAGGGGGGCCACTAGCACAGATACGCAGTATTTT. The J gene is TRBJ2-3, the V gene TRBV27; D is possibly TRBD1 or TRBD2 (6 bases each). Germline CDR1 and CDR2: MNHEY and SMNVEV (reference sequence). The CDR3 consists of 21 residues. Trimming took 6 bases from V and 0 from J, leaving 31 bases between them.

This chain joins TRBV19 and TRBJ1-1; 7 nucleotides align to TRBD1. The V segment lost 6 bases and the J segment 0 bases; nucleotides outside the gene matches: 4. The CDR3 runs 14 residues. CDR1 and CDR2 (germline): LNHDA, SQIVND (reference sequence). The CDR3 nucleotides read TGTGCCAGTAGAGGGGACAGCATGAACACTGAAGCTTTCTTT. Amino acids: CASRGDSMNTEAFF.

This clone was counted a few times. The chain employs TRBV5-1 and TRBJ1-2; D perhaps matches TRBD1 (5 bases). The ends were cut back, 7 bases at V and 4 bases at J, with 14 bases in the middle. This CDR3 comprises 13 residues. Germline CDR1 SGHRS, CDR2 YFSETQ. The CDR3 sequence is CASSSMQGYGYTF. CDR3 bases: TGCGCCAGCTCAAGTATGCAGGGCTATGGCTACACCTTC. Complete variable domain (other parts from reference TRBV5-1 and TRBJ1-2): KAGVTQTPRYLIKTRGQQVTLSCSPISGHRSVSWYQQTPGQGLQFLFEYFSETQRNKGNFPGRFSGRQFSNSRSEMNVSTLELGDSALYLCASSSMQGYGYTFGSGTRLTVV.

Remarks on this clone: An end of the junction differs from the germline gene, which may be a read error. J is TRBJ1-5 and V is TRBV4-1, with D possibly being TRBD1 (6 bases). CDR1 and CDR2 (germline): MGHRA, YSYEKL. This CDR3 comprises 17 residues. The CDR3 loop is CASSEEEGVVTNQPQHF. The DNA for the CDR3 is TGCGCCAGCAGCGAAGAGGAGGGGGTCGTGACCAATCAGCCCCAGCATTTT.

The rearrangement joins TRBV9 to TRBJ1-1, with D unclear. This CDR3 has 13 amino acids. Trimming took off 4 bases at V and 3 bases at J, with 10 bases between the two ends. Germline CDR1 is SGDLS and CDR2 is YYNGEE. DNA of the CDR3: TGTGCCAGCAGCCCCCACATCTACACTGAAGCTTTCTTT. This sequence encodes CASSPHIYTEAFF.

This clone was seen only a few times. This chain's CDR3 is CASSYSARAFTYEQYF. The DNA for the CDR3 is TGTGCCAGCAGTTACTCTGCCAGAGCCTTCACCTACGAGCAGTACTTC. This sequence joins TRBV6-5 and TRBJ2-7; D is undetermined. Germline CDR1 is MNHEY and CDR2 is SVGAGI. This CDR3 contains 16 residues. The ends were cut back, 0 bases at V and 2 bases at J, with 14 bases in the middle.

This clone was observed a single time. V is TRBV7-2 and J is TRBJ1-4; possibly TRBD1 for D (5 bases). The CDR3 covers 15 residues. V lost 3 bases and J lost 1, with 9 bases in between. CDR1 is SGHTA and CDR2 is FQGNSA in the germline V gene. CDR3 loop: CASSFLGGTNEKLFF. DNA of the CDR3: TGTGCCAGCAGCTTCCTCGGGGGAACTAATGAAAAACTGTTTTTT.

This clone has a handful of counts. The V gene is TRBV28, the J gene TRBJ1-6; tentatively, D is TRBD1 (5 bases). Deletions cut 6 bases from V and 8 bases from J, with 14 bases between. This CDR3 spans 14 amino acids. Germline values: CDR1 MDHEN, CDR2 SYDVKM. CDR3: CASRSGTRDSPLHF. DNA for the CDR3: TGTGCCAGCAGGTCCGGGACCAGAGATTCACCCCTCCACTTT.

This chain connects TRBV6-5 to TRBJ2-2; a possible D gene is TRBD2 (6 bases). V was cut by 7 bases and J by 7 bases, with 19 bases left in between. Germline V gene sequence: CDR1 MNHEY, CDR2 SVGAGI. The CDR3 is made up of 15 amino acids. DNA of the CDR3: TGTGCCAGCACCCAAGGGCGGAGGGCACACGGGGAGCTGTTTTTT. It is translated as CASTQGRRAHGELFF.

V and J are TRBV11-1 and TRBJ2-7, with 10 positions matching TRBD2. The CDR3 runs 13 residues. Germline V gene sequence: CDR1 SGHAT, CDR2 FQDESV (reference sequence). The trim removed 1 base at V and 7 bases at J, leaving 1 base unmatched. CDR3 sequence (DNA): TGTGCCAGCAGCTTAGAACTAGCGGGGGAGCAGTACTTC. Encoded protein: CASSLELAGEQYF.

The J gene is TRBJ1-5, the V gene TRBV12-5; D unresolved. Germline assignment: CDR1 LGHNT and CDR2 FRNRAP. This CDR3 has 11 amino acids. V lost 5 bases to trimming and J lost 4 bases, with 3 bases between them. CDR3 protein: CASGPNQPQHF. As DNA, the CDR3 is TGTGCTAGTGGTCCTAATCAGCCCCAGCATTTT.

This chain joins TRBV2 and TRBJ2-7; 7 nucleotides agree with TRBD2. V trimming: 10 bases; J trimming: 2 bases; junction bases outside the gene matches: 5. The CDR3 totals 12 residues. From germline, CDR1 is SNHLY and CDR2 FYNNEI. The CDR3 sequence: CATSGGTYEQYF. The DNA of the CDR3 is TGTGCCACCTCGGGGGGTACCTACGAGCAGTACTTC.

The V and J genes are TRBV29-1 and TRBJ1-2, with 11 nucleotides matching TRBD1. Germline loops: CDR1 SQVTM, CDR2 ANQGSEA. Trimming removed 4 bases from V and 3 bases from J; junction bases left unmatched: 1. The CDR3 runs to 13 residues. Here the CDR3 DNA reads TGCAGCGTTGGGACAGGGGGCGACTATGGCTACACCTTC. Amino acid sequence: CSVGTGGDYGYTF. Full variable domain (remainder filled in from reference TRBV29-1 and TRBJ1-2): SAVISQKPSRDICQRGTSLTIQCQVDSQVTMMFWYRQQPGQSLTLIATANQGSEATYESGFVIDKFPISRPNLTFSTLTVSNMSPEDSSIYLCSVGTGGDYGYTFGSGTRLTVV.

This clone has a handful of counts. The chain links TRBV18 to TRBJ2-5; D possibly matches TRBD1 or TRBD2 (6 bases each). Germline CDR1 KGHSH, CDR2 LQKENI. There are 15 residues in the CDR3. Between the trimmed V and J ends, which lost 3 bases and 2 bases, there was a span of 13 bases. The CDR3 DNA is TGTGCCAGCTCACCCCCCGGGGGCTCTCAAGAGACCCAGTACTTC. Its translation is CASSPPGGSQETQYF.

This rearrangement joins TRBV10-1 to TRBJ2-1, with D perhaps TRBD1 or TRBD2 (5 bases each). The CDR3 covers 15 residues. Trimming removed 2 bases at V and 0 bases at J, with 8 bases between. The germline V gene encodes CDR1 WNHNN and CDR2 SYGVQD (reference sequence). The CDR3 loop reads CASSEEGSSYNEQFF. The CDR3 bases are TGCGCCAGCAGTGAGGAGGGGAGCTCCTACAATGAGCAGTTCTTC.

The chain combines TRBV7-9 with TRBJ1-1; D ambiguous. Trimming shortened V by 2 bases and J by 1 base, and 8 bases separated the two germline ends. In germline, CDR1 is SEHNR, CDR2 FQNEAQ (reference sequence). CDR3 length equals 14 residues. In DNA form, the CDR3 reads TGTGCCAGCAGCTTACGGAGTAGGAACACTGAAGCTTTCTTT. Its protein is CASSLRSRNTEAFF.

J is TRBJ2-1 and V is TRBV9; 10 nucleotides match TRBD2. Unmatched junction bases numbered 5, after V lost 0 bases and J lost 5 bases. This CDR3 has 16 residues. In germline, CDR1 is SGDLS, CDR2 YYNGEE. CDR3 DNA: TGTGCCAGCAGCGTAGAACAGCGGGGGGGCCACAATGAGCAGTTCTTC. Its translation is CASSVEQRGGHNEQFF.